This paragraph covers one T cell receptor beta chain sequence. This clone was picked up many times. What this receptor recognizes is not known. Base qualities were left out, and no much larger clone turns up one base away. This sample stems from a study of shared clonotypes between healthy human individuals (dated by TCRdb to the early 2020s). About the full investigation: The cohort comprised a couple of women and a few men aged 18 to 49 years. Each donor's leukapheresis produced roughly between roughly 0.9 and 9 billion PBMCs. The study deeply sequenced blood TCR repertoires of several healthy adults to estimate repertoire size and the extent of clonotype sharing between individuals. To increase sequencing depth and limit assay-specific biases, TCR repertoire library preparation and sequencing were carried out by different laboratories using diverse techniques. What the study reported, not specific to this receptor: Only blood was sampled, and tissue TCR repertoires likely differ from those in blood. Pairwise subsampling led to the expectation that sequencing depth would affect the degree of clonotype sharing among donors. Because the study included only a small number of donors, the genetic and exposure-history diversity represented was limited.

Trimming at the junction amounts to 1 base on V and 1 base on J, and the germline ends lie 18 bases apart. In the germline V gene, CDR1 corresponds to LGHNA and CDR2 to YNFKEQ. From the cysteine through the phenylalanine, the CDR3 covers 18 amino acids. Only the CDR3 portion is preserved as DNA: 54 bases, with reading frame beginning at the first base. TCR CDR3 regions were amplified from genomic DNA by multiplex PCR using the deep immunoSEQ assay. For each cell subset, the extracted genomic DNA was distributed evenly across all wells of several immunoSEQ 96-well plates, and each plate served as one replicate. For unsorted PBMC, about 300 ng genomic DNA, equal to 30,000 or so T cell genomes, was loaded into each replicate PCR. Unsorted PBMC genomic DNA was sequenced across ten immunoSEQ deep assay plates. Purified libraries were measured with a Qubit 3.0 fluorometer, size-checked on a Bioanalyzer 2100, and measured again with the KAPA Library Quantification kit. Every immunoSEQ 96-well plate was sequenced on a dedicated single-read 150-cycle Illumina NextSeq 550 flow cell. In the source study's methods: The immunoSEQ output contained only junctional sequences without quality scores, so filtering could not match that applied to full-length reads. To assign V/J genes and CDR3, sequences were annotated using PyIR, a Python wrapper for IgBLAST v1.9, with IMGT germline references. Reads with weak V/J assignments (E-value above 1e-6), missing CDR3, stop codons, out-of-frame junctions, or ambiguous translated residues were removed. V3J clonotypes were defined as sequences sharing the same inferred V gene, J gene, and CDR3 amino acid sequence. The percentage overlap between two repertoires was calculated by dividing the number of shared unique clonotypes by the size of the smaller repertoire. Three approaches were used to assess repertoire richness: RTK rarefaction, the Chao1 estimator, and Recon v2.1 estimates of unobserved clonotypes. TCRdb holds this immuneACCESS table with in-frame rearrangements only. Some clones are missing; in checked studies, unresolved V genes explain under half, and the rest has no known cause. V and J calls and clone size are those listed in that table; D and trimming were worked out from the DNA. The sample includes fewer than 700,000 clones, with about 80% observed a single time. The top ten clones comprise about 12% of the sample.

Donors were healthy HIV-negative adults with no recently reported acute infections or vaccinations. Every donor was a Caucasian adult living in Nashville, Tennessee, USA. For unsorted samples, around 90 million PBMCs were counted, and genomic DNA was extracted using the QIAamp DNA Blood Mini kit. After blood collection by leukapheresis, PBMCs were isolated using Ficoll-Histopaque density gradient centrifugation and then cryopreserved in the vapor phase of liquid nitrogen. The chain is encoded by TRBV4-2 joined to TRBJ2-3, with TRBD2 as a weak D call on 6 bases. The sequence was collected from a woman in her thirties or forties in good health. Some clones in this sample may be carry-over from other donors' samples. Sequencing used PBMCs. The DNA sequence is given as TGTGCCAGCAGCCAAGGTAGCGGAGGGCCCGTAGGCACAGATACGCAGTATTTT. Translated, this is CASSQGSGGPVGTDTQYF.